This note documents a single T cell receptor beta chain sequence. The antigen remains undetermined. Germline CDR1 reads MNHEY; CDR2 reads SMNVEV (reference sequence). The CDR3 covers 13 residues. The trim removed 5 bases at V and 6 bases at J, leaving 5 bases unmatched. Through a sample-barcoded 5' primer and a J-beta primer mix, a second PCR was run for roughly 6 to 11 cycles. TCRdb ran MiXCR on the 5' RACE reads and lists one entry per CDR3 protein. The sample contains about 1.4 million distinct CDR3 sequences, around 59% of which appear only once. The record originates from a study of blood T cells in healthy people across ages. General study results and limits: Using unsorted PBMCs precluded a conclusive naive versus antigen-experienced comparison.

The clonotype was recovered from a man between 18 and 29 years old in good health. Sequencing was done on a sample of blood. This sequence joins TRBV27 and TRBJ2-7; 9 positions match TRBD1. The CDR3 loop is CASSRQTGGEQYF. The CDR3, as DNA: TGTGCCAGCAGTAGGCAGACAGGGGGCGAGCAGTACTTC.